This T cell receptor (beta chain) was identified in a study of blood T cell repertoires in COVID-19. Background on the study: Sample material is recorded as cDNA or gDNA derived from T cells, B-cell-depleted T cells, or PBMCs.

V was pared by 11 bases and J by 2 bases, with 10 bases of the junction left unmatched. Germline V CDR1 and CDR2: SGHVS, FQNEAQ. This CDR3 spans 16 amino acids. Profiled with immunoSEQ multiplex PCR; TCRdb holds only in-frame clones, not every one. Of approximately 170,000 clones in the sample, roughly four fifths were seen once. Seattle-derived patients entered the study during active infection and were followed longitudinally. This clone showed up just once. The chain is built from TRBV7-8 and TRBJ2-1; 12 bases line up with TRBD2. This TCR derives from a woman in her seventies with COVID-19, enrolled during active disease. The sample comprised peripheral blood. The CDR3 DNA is TGTGCCTCAGCCCTAGCGGGAGGGCCGCCCTACAATGAGCAGTTCTTC. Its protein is CASALAGGPPYNEQFF.